Below, one TCR beta chain is given with its context. Its target is unknown. From the 120-subject validation cohort, which was separate from the approximately 670-subject first cohort, the donors were drawn. This sample is part of a study of cytomegalovirus exposure and HLA in healthy donors. Points from the study as a whole: The investigators catalogued 164 TCR beta chains as cytomegalovirus-associated.

Clones were sequenced by immunoSEQ multiplex PCR, and TCRdb holds only the in-frame ones, with some missing. The repertoire holds approximately 110,000 clones, with more than 70% as singletons. V lost 3 bases to trimming and J lost 7 bases, with 13 bases between them. The CDR3 spans 14 residues. Germline CDR1 and CDR2: LNHDA and SQIVND (reference sequence). The sample consisted of PBMCs. The source is a woman between 18 and 30 years old in good health and CMV-seronegative. The rearrangement links TRBV19 to TRBJ1-5, with D possibly being TRBD1 (5 bases). CDR3 nucleotide sequence: TGTGCCAGTAGTATTTCAGGGATAAAACAGCCCCAGCATTTT. As protein: CASSISGIKQPQHF.